Presented here are 24 T cell receptor beta chains from one specimen sequenced in a study of blood T cells in healthy people across ages (dated by TCRdb to about 2015). The library was made by 5' RACE. Sequencing instrument: Illumina HiSeq 2500. A second 7 to 11 cycle PCR used a sample-barcoded 5' primer and a J-beta primer mix. TCRdb cleaned the public reads at Q25 with fastp, built clones with MiXCR and kept in-frame beta chains. Each CDR3 protein appears once, grouped with its most common genes and DNA. In all, the sample holds over 1.5 million distinct CDR3 sequences, and roughly 52% of those were seen once. The ten most abundant clones make up more than 2% of the sample. The source material was blood. All receptors derive from a woman in her 40s in good health.

The chain links TRBV7-2 to TRBJ2-3; 7 bases are shared with TRBD2. Losses at the gene ends were 3 bases for V and 0 bases for J; bases not matched to a gene: 9. CDR1 SGHTA and CDR2 FQGNSA come from the germline V gene. CDR3 length: 17 residues. The CDR3 loop is CASSFPLGRGSTDTQYF. The DNA for the CDR3 is TGTGCCAGCAGCTTTCCCCTGGGGCGGGGGAGCACAGATACGCAGTATTTT.

This chain uses TRBV6-5 with TRBJ2-7, with D possibly being TRBD1 (6 bases). This CDR3 is 13 amino acids long. From germline, CDR1 is MNHEY and CDR2 SVGAGI. Trimming took off 7 bases at V and 4 bases at J, with 14 bases between the two ends. The CDR3 loop is CASKTTDRYEQYF. The CDR3 nucleotides are TGTGCCAGCAAGACTACCGACAGGTACGAGCAGTACTTC.

This chain connects TRBV7-8 to TRBJ2-7, with 8 bases identical to TRBD1. The ends lost 5 bases at V and 3 bases at J; junction bases unmatched: 9. CDR1 is SGHVS, CDR2 FQNEAQ, per germline. This CDR3 is 15 amino acids long. The CDR3 sequence is CASSPRTGKFYEQYF. The CDR3 DNA sequence: TGTGCCAGCAGCCCCCGGACAGGGAAATTCTACGAGCAGTACTTC.

The chain links TRBV4-3 to TRBJ2-1, with a weak D call TRBD2 (6 bases). Germline V gene data show CDR1 as LGHNA and CDR2 as YSLEER. The CDR3 spans 17 residues. Between the trimmed V and J ends, which lost 3 bases and 12 bases, there was a span of 27 bases. The CDR3: CASSQDTLGTPLGGQFF. The CDR3 coding sequence is TGCGCCAGCAGCCAGGATACCCTCGGGACGCCCTTGGGGGGGCAGTTCTTC.

This clonotype was observed once. The V call is TRBV3-1, the J call TRBJ2-3; TRBD1 or TRBD2 may be the D gene (6 bases each). The V end lost 0 bases, the J end lost 6 bases, and 22 bases lay between the germline ends. The germline CDR1 and CDR2 sequences are LGHDT and YNNKEL (reference sequence). The CDR3 consists of 18 residues. The CDR3 region is CASSQERKGGRDSDTQYF. CDR3 in DNA: TGTGCCAGCAGCCAAGAGAGGAAGGGGGGCCGGGATTCGGATACGCAGTATTTT.

This clonotype appeared once. The chain employs TRBV18 and TRBJ2-1; tentatively, D is TRBD1 (5 bases). Trimming left V 5 bases short and J 2 bases short, with 16 bases between. This CDR3 has 16 residues. Germline-derived CDR1 and CDR2 are KGHSH and LQKENI. The CDR3 loop is CASSASRKQAYNEQFF. CDR3 in DNA: TGTGCCAGCTCAGCTTCCAGAAAACAGGCCTACAATGAGCAGTTCTTC.

The chain joins TRBV7-2 to TRBJ2-1; 9 nucleotides line up with TRBD2. CDR1 is SGHTA and CDR2 is FQGNSA in the germline V gene. This CDR3 spans 14 amino acids. V lost 4 bases and J lost 9; bases outside the gene matches: 7. The CDR3 DNA follows: TGTGCCAGCAGCTCGCTAGCGGGGCAGGGTGAGCAGTTCTTC. It encodes CASSSLAGQGEQFF.

About this clonotype: This may come from a read error, since a much larger clone is one base off. The chain carries TRBV6-2 or TRBV6-3 and TRBJ2-7, with D hard to call. Germline CDR1 reads MNHEY; CDR2 reads SVGEGT. The CDR3 is 11 amino acids. V was trimmed by 8 bases and J by 0 bases, leaving 5 bases between them. DNA for the CDR3: TGTGCCAGCGGCTACTCCTACGAGCAGTACTTC. Its protein product is CASGYSYEQYF.

The V and J genes are TRBV7-2 and TRBJ1-2; tentative D call: TRBD1 (5 bases). The CDR3 spans 16 residues. The V gene's germline CDR1 is SGHTA and CDR2 FQGNSA. V was shortened by 5 bases and J by 4 bases, with 20 bases between the two germline ends. The CDR3 reads CASSPPRGRVSYGYTF. The CDR3 DNA sequence: TGTGCCAGCAGCCCCCCCCGAGGCAGGGTAAGCTATGGCTACACCTTC.

This clonotype was observed a single time. The chain is built from TRBV7-2 and TRBJ2-7; perhaps D is TRBD1 or TRBD2 (6 bases each). The last part of the DNA fits TRBJ2-5 better; the J call may be wrong. CDR1 is SGHTA, CDR2 FQGNSA, per germline. The CDR3 is made up of 15 amino acids. CDR3 sequence reads: CASSLLGGPGETQYF. The CDR3 nucleotides read TGTGCCAGCAGCTTATTAGGGGGGCCCGGAGAGACCCAGTACTTC.

The CDR3 sequence: CSVQQGGETQYF. CDR3 in DNA: TGCAGCGTCCAACAGGGGGGAGAGACCCAGTACTTC. The J gene is TRBJ2-7, the V gene TRBV29-1; 8 positions match TRBD1. With the DNA end fitting TRBJ2-5 better, the J assignment may be wrong. Germline V gene sequence: CDR1 SQVTM, CDR2 ANQGSEA. The CDR3 has 12 amino acids.

In this sample, this clonotype turned up a few times. The chain uses TRBV29-1 and TRBJ1-1; weak D call: TRBD1 (5 bases). The germline V gene encodes CDR1 SQVTM and CDR2 ANQGSEA. V gave up 5 bases and J gave up 2 bases, with 27 bases separating them. This CDR3 is built from 18 residues. This CDR3 reads CSVYSGLPVEGPNTEAFF. Written as DNA, the CDR3 is TGCAGCGTTTATTCGGGACTCCCAGTTGAAGGGCCAAACACTGAAGCTTTCTTT.

The table lists this clonotype with many counts. The gene calls are TRBV4-1 and TRBJ2-4; no clear D. Trimming shortened V by 0 bases and J by 1 base, and 13 bases separated the two germline ends. CDR3 length: 17 amino acids. From germline, CDR1 is MGHRA and CDR2 YSYEKL. The DNA for the CDR3 is TGCGCCAGCAGCCAAGATGGGTTAGGGCTTGCCAAAAACATTCAGTACTTC. As protein: CASSQDGLGLAKNIQYF.

The rearrangement joins TRBV5-1 to TRBJ1-2; the D is unclear. The germline V and J ends were trimmed by 4 bases and 10 bases, with 11 bases remaining between them. This CDR3 is 11 amino acids long. Germline V gene sequence: CDR1 SGHRS, CDR2 YFSETQ. The DNA of the CDR3 is TGCGCCAGCAGCCGTGACTTTGACTACACCTTC. Its translation is CASSRDFDYTF.

J is TRBJ2-3 and V is TRBV28, with 11 positions matching TRBD2. J gave up 3 bases and V 2 bases, and 10 bases lay outside the gene matches. In germline, CDR1 is MDHEN, CDR2 SYDVKM. The CDR3 covers 18 residues. This CDR3 reads CASSLVSGGAFGTDTQYF. The CDR3 DNA follows: TGTGCCAGCAGTTTAGTTAGCGGGGGGGCATTCGGGACAGATACGCAGTATTTT.

Only a few counts were recorded for this clonotype. This sequence joins TRBV20-1 and TRBJ2-4, with D hard to call. CDR1 is DFQATT and CDR2 is SNEGSKA in the germline V gene (reference sequence). The CDR3 contains 11 residues. The V end was cut by 5 bases, the J end by 15 bases, with 17 bases between. The CDR3 region is CSAVEAIAPYF. The CDR3 DNA reads as TGCAGTGCTGTAGAGGCAATTGCCCCGTACTTC.

This clonotype was seen a handful of times. V and J are TRBV4-2 and TRBJ2-5; TRBD2 agrees at 8 bases. This CDR3 contains 17 residues. V lost 1 base, J lost 2 bases, and 9 bases stayed unmatched. CDR1 and CDR2 from the germline V gene are LGHNA and YNFKEQ. CDR3 sequence reads: CASSQGLSGVRQETQYF. The CDR3 bases are TGTGCCAGCAGCCAAGGTCTTAGCGGGGTTAGACAAGAGACCCAGTACTTC.

The chain couples TRBV7-2 to TRBJ2-3; either TRBD1 or TRBD2 may fit D (5 bases each). V lost 7 bases to trimming and J lost 0 bases, with 14 bases between them. This CDR3 is built from 15 residues. CDR1 is SGHTA, CDR2 FQGNSA, per germline. CDR3 region: CASTSGLPSTDTQYF. The CDR3 DNA is TGTGCCAGCACATCGGGGCTACCTAGCACAGATACGCAGTATTTT.

The chain carries TRBV20-1 and TRBJ1-2, with D perhaps TRBD1 (5 bases). The germline V gene has CDR1 DFQATT and CDR2 SNEGSKA (reference sequence). This CDR3 is built from 15 residues. The V and J ends lost 5 bases and 7 bases respectively, with 23 bases between them. The CDR3 DNA is TGCAGTGCTCTCCCGGGAGGGACTGGTTATAGTGGCTACACCTTC. Protein sequence: CSALPGGTGYSGYTF.

V usage is TRBV20-1 and J usage is TRBJ1-4; 9 positions match TRBD1. The V gene's germline CDR1 is DFQATT and CDR2 SNEGSKA (reference sequence). The CDR3 has 15 amino acids. Trimming removed 5 bases from V and 8 bases from J; junction bases left unmatched: 12. This chain's CDR3 is CSAAPQGASLEKLFF. In nucleotides, the CDR3 is TGCAGTGCTGCACCACAGGGGGCGTCATTGGAAAAACTGTTTTTT.

The chain joins TRBV24-1 to TRBJ2-5, with D possibly matching TRBD2 (6 bases). V lost 1 base and J lost 5, with 22 bases in between. This CDR3 region has 18 residues. Germline loops: CDR1 KGHDR, CDR2 SFDVKD. Here the CDR3 reads CATSDFQARVHGGETQYF. DNA of the CDR3: TGTGCCACCAGTGATTTCCAGGCGAGGGTCCACGGGGGTGAGACCCAGTACTTC.

Points on this clonotype: A junction boundary mismatches the germline segment, possibly from a read error. This chain uses TRBV11-2 with TRBJ2-1, with D possibly being TRBD2 (5 bases). The CDR3 extends over 15 amino acids. Germline CDR1 reads SGHAT; CDR2 reads FQNNGV. CDR3 residues: CASSLDSRVGHERFF. CDR3 bases: TGTGCCAGCAGCTTAGATTCGAGGGTCGGGCATGAGCGGTTCTTC.

The V and J genes are TRBV6-1 and TRBJ2-1; weak D call: TRBD1 (8 bases). V was cut by 4 bases and J by 0 bases, with 13 bases left in between. Germline lookup yields CDR1 MNHNS and CDR2 SASEGT. The CDR3 runs to 16 residues. The CDR3 sequence is CASSGNRGGSYNEQFF. In DNA form, the CDR3 reads TGTGCCAGCAGTGGGAACAGGGGGGGCTCCTACAATGAGCAGTTCTTC.

This chain uses TRBV4-2 with TRBJ2-1; a weak D match, TRBD2 (6 bases). Deletions cut 10 bases from V and 8 bases from J, with 21 bases between. Germline assignment: CDR1 LGHNA and CDR2 YNFKEQ. CDR3 length: 14 amino acids. This CDR3 is CATGVGLAIDEQFF. The CDR3 DNA reads TGTGCCACGGGGGTAGGGCTAGCGATCGATGAGCAGTTCTTC.